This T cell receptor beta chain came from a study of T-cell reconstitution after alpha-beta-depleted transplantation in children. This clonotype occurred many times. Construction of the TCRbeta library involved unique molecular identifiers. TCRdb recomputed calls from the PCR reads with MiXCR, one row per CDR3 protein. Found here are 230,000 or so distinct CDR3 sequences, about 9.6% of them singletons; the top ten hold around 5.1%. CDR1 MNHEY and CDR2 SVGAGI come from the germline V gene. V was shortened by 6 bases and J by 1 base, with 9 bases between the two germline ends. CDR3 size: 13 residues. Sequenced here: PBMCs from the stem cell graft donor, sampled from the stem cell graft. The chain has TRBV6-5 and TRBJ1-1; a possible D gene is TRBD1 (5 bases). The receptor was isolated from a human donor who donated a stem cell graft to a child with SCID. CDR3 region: CASRGGQNTEAFF. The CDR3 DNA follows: TGTGCCAGCAGGGGCGGACAGAACACTGAAGCTTTCTTT.